These 25 T cell receptor beta chains originate from one sample sequenced in a study of T-cell memory formation after mild COVID-19. MiXCR, applied by TCRdb to the 5' RACE reads, yields one record per CDR3 protein. The sample lists fewer than 150,000 distinct CDR3 sequences; 11% to 15% were seen once. Input material: PBMCs or a T cell subset sorted from them (not recorded which). These receptors all stem from an adult woman who had mild COVID-19 (a few samples of this study predate the infection). Cell type and time point are not known.

This clonotype showed up just a few times. J is TRBJ1-2 and V is TRBV29-1, with 8 bases fitting TRBD1. The CDR3 sequence is 14 residues long. J lost 8 bases, V lost 3 bases, and 11 bases had no gene match. In germline, CDR1 is SQVTM, CDR2 ANQGSEA. The CDR3 is CSVDVDRDLLGYTF. CDR3 sequence (DNA): TGCAGCGTTGATGTGGACAGGGACCTACTCGGCTACACCTTC.

This sequence joins TRBV5-6 and TRBJ2-1; D perhaps matches TRBD1 (6 bases). CDR1 and CDR2 (germline): SGHDT, YYEEEE. V was cut by 3 bases and J by 2 bases, with 12 bases left in between. CDR3 size: 15 residues. CDR3 loop: CASSSPTGAYNEQFF. The CDR3 region has the DNA TGTGCCAGCAGCTCCCCGACAGGCGCCTACAATGAGCAGTTCTTC.

This clonotype appeared a few times. This rearrangement joins TRBV4-1 to TRBJ2-7; D might be TRBD1 or TRBD2, each matching 5 bases. Per the germline V gene, CDR1 is MGHRA and CDR2 is YSYEKL. V dropped 1 base and J dropped 4 bases, with 11 bases sitting between them. CDR3 length: 14 amino acids. The chain's CDR3 is CASSQGWGMYEQYF. CDR3 in DNA: TGCGCCAGCAGCCAAGGTTGGGGGATGTACGAGCAGTACTTC.

This rearrangement joins TRBV6-1 to TRBJ2-7; unclear D gene. Trimming stripped 8 bases from V and 2 bases from J, with 22 bases between. CDR1 is MNHNS and CDR2 is SASEGT in the germline V gene. This CDR3 comprises 16 residues. The CDR3 sequence: CASRASVLLGAYEQYF. CDR3 DNA: TGTGCCAGCCGCGCATCCGTTCTGCTTGGGGCCTACGAGCAGTACTTC.

In its sample, this clonotype was seen a few times. The gene calls are TRBV5-4 and TRBJ2-2; D remains unclear. CDR3 length: 14 amino acids. V was cut by 2 bases and J by 6 bases, with 11 bases left in between. Germline V lookup: CDR1 SGHNT, CDR2 YYREEE (reference sequence). The CDR3 sequence: CASSLEIGPGELFF. CDR3 bases: TGTGCCAGCAGCTTAGAGATCGGGCCCGGGGAGCTGTTTTTT.

J is TRBJ2-1 and V is TRBV12-5; possibly TRBD2 for D (6 bases). The CDR3 runs to 14 residues. Germline-derived CDR1 and CDR2 are LGHNT and FRNRAP. V was clipped by 3 bases and J by 6 bases, with 12 bases between them. The CDR3 region is CASGFGGGLNEQFF. The CDR3, as DNA: TGTGCTAGTGGTTTTGGGGGAGGCCTCAATGAGCAGTTCTTC.

This clonotype was seen many times. V gene TRBV24-1 combines with J gene TRBJ2-3, with D possibly TRBD1 on 6 matching bases. The CDR3 covers 15 residues. Germline V lookup: CDR1 KGHDR, CDR2 SFDVKD. With 0 bases removed from V and 6 bases from J, the gap between germline ends came to 12 bases. CDR3 in amino acids: CATSDLGTREDTQYF. In nucleotides, the CDR3 is TGTGCCACCAGTGATTTGGGGACAAGGGAGGATACGCAGTATTTT.

This clonotype was seen only a few times. The V gene is TRBV19, the J gene TRBJ1-1; D unresolved. The CDR3 spans 11 residues. Germline CDR1 reads LNHDA; CDR2 reads SQIVND (reference sequence). The V gene lost 7 bases and the J gene lost 1 base, with 4 bases spanning the gap. CDR3: CASNQNTEAFF. The DNA of the CDR3 is TGTGCCAGTAATCAGAACACTGAAGCTTTCTTT.

This clonotype was seen at least ten times. The V gene is TRBV7-9, the J gene TRBJ2-3, with D maybe TRBD2 (5 bases). The germline gives CDR1 SEHNR, CDR2 FQNEAQ (reference sequence). CDR3 length: 14 amino acids. The V gene lost 0 bases and the J gene lost 3 bases, with 7 bases spanning the gap. CDR3 loop: CASSLATGTDTQYF. CDR3 in DNA: TGTGCCAGCAGCTTAGCGACGGGGACAGATACGCAGTATTTT. The entire variable domain, with the rest obtained from reference TRBV7-9 and TRBJ2-3, is as follows: DTGVSQNPRHKITKRGQNVTFRCDPISEHNRLYWYRQTLGQGPEFLTYFQNEAQLEKSRLLSDRFSAERPKGSFSTLEIQRTEQGDSAMYLCASSLATGTDTQYFGPGTRLTVL.

This clonotype has just a few counts. V and J are TRBV25-1 and TRBJ1-4; D possibly corresponds to TRBD1 (5 bases). Germline V lookup: CDR1 MGHDK, CDR2 SYGVNS. The CDR3 is made up of 14 amino acids. The V and J ends lost 5 bases and 8 bases respectively, with 15 bases between them. CDR3 loop: CASSSSRGDEKLFF. The CDR3 nucleotides are TGTGCCAGCAGTTCGAGTAGGGGCGACGAAAAACTGTTTTTT.

This clonotype showed up many times. The CDR3 DNA follows: TGTGCCAGCAGCTTTCTCCATCGAAACAATGAGCAGTTCTTC. Protein product: CASSFLHRNNEQFF. This chain links TRBV5-6 with TRBJ2-1; no firm D call. This CDR3 is built from 14 residues. Trimming cost V 2 bases and J 5 bases, with 11 bases left between them. In germline, CDR1 is SGHDT, CDR2 YYEEEE.

V gene TRBV12-3 or TRBV12-4 combines with J gene TRBJ2-4; perhaps TRBD2 as D (6 bases). The CDR3 contains 16 residues. V gave up 6 bases and J gave up 0 bases, with 15 bases separating them. CDR3 residues: CASSDPSGLAKNIQYF. CDR3 DNA: TGTGCCAGCAGCGACCCTTCGGGACTAGCCAAAAACATTCAGTACTTC.

A few counts support this clonotype. The chain combines TRBV12-3 or TRBV12-4 with TRBJ2-3, with TRBD2 as a possible D gene (5 bases). The CDR3 consists of 16 residues. The V gene lost 6 bases and the J gene lost 1 base, with 17 bases spanning the gap. This CDR3 reads CASSPTGVGGTDTQYF. Written as DNA, the CDR3 is TGTGCCAGCAGCCCTACTGGGGTCGGGGGCACAGATACGCAGTATTTT.

This clonotype turned up a few times. The rearrangement links TRBV6-2 or TRBV6-3 to TRBJ1-1; weak D call: TRBD1 (5 bases). Trimming took 5 bases from V and 4 from J, leaving 11 bases between them. CDR1 and CDR2 from the germline V gene are MNHEY and SVGEGT. CDR3 length: 13 residues. In DNA form, the CDR3 reads TGTGCCAGCAGTCCGAGGACAAGCACTGAAGCTTTCTTT. It is translated as CASSPRTSTEAFF.

The genes are TRBV24-1 and TRBJ2-3, with a possible D match to TRBD1 (6 bases). Germline V gene data show CDR1 as KGHDR and CDR2 as SFDVKD. Trimming removed 3 bases at V and 5 bases at J, with 20 bases between. CDR3 size: 17 residues. The CDR3 DNA reads as TGTGCCACCAGTGATCCCTCGACAGGCCTAGAGGGAGATACGCAGTATTTT. Translated, it gives CATSDPSTGLEGDTQYF.

The chain joins TRBV11-2 to TRBJ1-1, with a tentative D call TRBD1 (6 bases). The V end lost 3 bases, the J end lost 1 base, and 12 bases lay between the germline ends. CDR1 is SGHAT, CDR2 FQNNGV, per germline. There are 15 residues in the CDR3. CDR3 coding DNA: TGTGCCAGCAGCTTTGGTGAAGGGGGGAACACTGAAGCTTTCTTT. It yields the protein CASSFGEGGNTEAFF.

This clonotype was observed a few times. V gene TRBV4-3 combines with J gene TRBJ1-1, with a possible D match to TRBD1 (6 bases). CDR1 is LGHNA and CDR2 is YSLEER in the germline V gene. The CDR3 extends over 15 amino acids. V lost 0 bases, J lost 1 base, and 9 bases lay in between. The CDR3 nucleotides read TGCGCCAGCAGCCAAGATGGGGGGCAGAACACTGAAGCTTTCTTT. It is translated as CASSQDGGQNTEAFF.

This clonotype was seen only a few times. The V gene is TRBV12-3 or TRBV12-4, the J gene TRBJ1-2; D remains unclear. The CDR3 runs 14 residues. Trimming stripped 5 bases from V and 6 bases from J, with 16 bases between. CDR3 amino acids: CASSKFSTAHGYTF. The CDR3 DNA reads TGTGCCAGCAGTAAATTTTCCACGGCGCATGGCTACACCTTC.

This clonotype occurred a few times. The chain recombines TRBV2 with TRBJ2-1, with D perhaps matching TRBD2 (6 bases). CDR3 length: 17 residues. Trimming stripped 2 bases from V and 0 bases from J, with 14 bases between. Germline CDR1 reads SNHLY; CDR2 reads FYNNEI. CDR3 loop: CASSEYGGMSSYNEQFF. DNA for the CDR3: TGTGCCAGCAGTGAATATGGCGGGATGAGCTCCTACAATGAGCAGTTCTTC.

This clonotype showed up just a few times. The rearrangement uses TRBV5-1 and TRBJ1-1, with TRBD1 matching over 9 bases. Germline V lookup: CDR1 SGHRS, CDR2 YFSETQ. The J segment lost 7 bases and the V segment lost 3 bases, leaving 1 base of the junction unmatched. The CDR3 loop spans 12 amino acids. The CDR3 sequence: CASSWTGDEAFF. The CDR3 DNA is TGCGCCAGCAGCTGGACAGGGGATGAAGCTTTCTTT.

The table lists this clonotype with many counts. The chain links TRBV7-9 to TRBJ2-5; 9 bases are a match to TRBD1. V shed 5 bases and J 5 bases; nucleotides not matched to a gene: 9. Germline V gene data show CDR1 as SEHNR and CDR2 as FQNEAQ (reference sequence). The length of the CDR3 is 15 residues. This CDR3 is CASSPSDRGWETQYF. The DNA for the CDR3 is TGTGCCAGCAGCCCGTCGGACAGGGGTTGGGAGACCCAGTACTTC.

In this sample, this clonotype turned up once. The rearrangement uses TRBV27 and TRBJ2-5; D is perhaps TRBD1 (6 bases). This CDR3 contains 15 residues. Per germline, CDR1 MNHEY and CDR2 SMNVEV (reference sequence). V shed 1 base and J shed 4 bases, with 13 bases lying between them. Here the CDR3 DNA reads TGTGCCAGCAGTTTATATAGGGGGAGCGGAGAGACCCAGTACTTC. It yields the protein CASSLYRGSGETQYF.

This clonotype was counted a single time. The rearrangement uses TRBV3-1 and TRBJ1-1; D is uncertain. The CDR3 is made up of 14 amino acids. Trimming left V 1 base short and J 1 base short, with 7 bases between. Germline V gives CDR1 LGHDT, CDR2 YNNKEL (reference sequence). Here the CDR3 reads CASSQVAENTEAFF. The DNA of the CDR3 is TGTGCCAGCAGCCAAGTGGCAGAGAACACTGAAGCTTTCTTT.

The rearrangement links TRBV7-6 to TRBJ2-1; weak D call: TRBD1 (5 bases). The CDR3 runs 12 residues. The V end lost 0 bases, the J end lost 10 bases, and 7 bases lay between the germline ends. Germline V lookup: CDR1 SGHVS, CDR2 FNYEAQ. Written as DNA, the CDR3 is TGTGCCAGCAGCTTAGCGGGGCAGGAGCAGTTCTTC. This translates into CASSLAGQEQFF.

The V gene is TRBV12-3 or TRBV12-4, the J gene TRBJ2-5; D ambiguous. V dropped 8 bases and J dropped 5 bases, with 9 bases sitting between them. The CDR3 runs 11 residues. The chain's CDR3 is CASGRPETQYF. The CDR3 DNA reads TGTGCCAGCGGTCGGCCGGAGACCCAGTACTTC.